A selection of T cell receptor beta chains follows, all from one sample in a study of blood T cell repertoires in COVID-19. Here immunoSEQ multiplex PCR was the method, and the copy in TCRdb shows in-frame clones only, minus some. Of 100,000 or so clones in the sample, roughly 81% were seen once. Sequences were obtained from peripheral blood. Source of these receptors: a human donor in a cohort sampled during active COVID-19. The CDR3 runs from the conserved cysteine through the conserved F or W. Fields, in order: J gene, clone size, V gene, D gene, CDR3 DNA, CDR3 protein. D genes are given only for firm matches. The size field is filled for only some rows; it gives once, few, many or a size class.

j_gene: TRBJ1-1; abundance: NA; v_gene: TRBV7-3; d_gene: NA; CDR3nt: TGTGCCAGCAGCTCGCTGAGGGAAGGGACTGAAGCTTTCTTT; CDR3aa: CASSSLREGTEAFF
j_gene: TRBJ2-3; abundance: NA; v_gene: TRBV24-1; d_gene: TRBD1; CDR3nt: TGTGCCACCAGTGATACAGCAGGGGGAAGGGGCACAGATACGCAGTATTTT; CDR3aa: CATSDTAGGRGTDTQYF
j_gene: TRBJ2-2; abundance: NA; v_gene: TRBV11-1; d_gene: NA; CDR3nt: TGTGCCAGCAGCCGGTTTAGCGGGGAGCTGTTTTTT; CDR3aa: CASSRFSGELFF
j_gene: TRBJ1-1; abundance: NA; v_gene: TRBV6-5; d_gene: NA; CDR3nt: TGTGCCAGCAGTCGTCAGGGTAACACTGAAGCTTTCTTT; CDR3aa: CASSRQGNTEAFF
j_gene: TRBJ2-3; abundance: NA; v_gene: TRBV5-5; d_gene: NA; CDR3nt: TGTGCCAGCCTCATCCGGGGGGCTATTAGAGATACGCAGTATTTT; CDR3aa: CASLIRGAIRDTQYF
j_gene: TRBJ1-1; abundance: NA; v_gene: TRBV19; d_gene: NA; CDR3nt: TGTGCCAGTACTCCCGCCTACGCGAACACTGAAGCTTTCTTT; CDR3aa: CASTPAYANTEAFF
j_gene: TRBJ2-3; abundance: NA; v_gene: TRBV7-8; d_gene: NA; CDR3nt: TGTGCCAGCAGGCCAGTGTTACAGTACACAGATACGCAGTATTTT; CDR3aa: CASRPVLQYTDTQYF
j_gene: TRBJ1-2; abundance: NA; v_gene: TRBV7-9; d_gene: NA; CDR3nt: TGTGCCAGCAGCCCCCGGGCGGACAGCCTGGATGGCTACACCTTC; CDR3aa: CASSPRADSLDGYTF
j_gene: TRBJ1-4; abundance: NA; v_gene: TRBV2; d_gene: TRBD1; CDR3nt: TGTGCCAGCAGTGAAGCTAACAGGGGCGGAGAAAAACTGTTTTTT; CDR3aa: CASSEANRGGEKLFF
j_gene: TRBJ2-5; abundance: NA; v_gene: TRBV5-4; d_gene: NA; CDR3nt: TGTGCCAGCAGCTCCCCCGAGGAGGAGACCCAGTACTTC; CDR3aa: CASSSPEEETQYF
j_gene: TRBJ2-5; abundance: NA; v_gene: TRBV28; d_gene: NA; CDR3nt: TGTGCCAGCAGCGTGTGGGCTAAAGAGACCCAGTACTTC; CDR3aa: CASSVWAKETQYF
j_gene: TRBJ1-6; abundance: NA; v_gene: TRBV27; d_gene: NA; CDR3nt: TGTGCCAGCAGTTCTACTTGGGGGGGGCCCCTCCACTTT; CDR3aa: CASSSTWGGPLHF
j_gene: TRBJ1-3; abundance: NA; v_gene: TRBV28; d_gene: NA; CDR3nt: TGTGCCAGCAGTTTCGAGGGCTCGGGTGGAAACACCATATATTTT; CDR3aa: CASSFEGSGGNTIYF
j_gene: TRBJ2-7; abundance: few; v_gene: TRBV9; d_gene: TRBD1; CDR3nt: TGTGCCAGCAGCGTAGCTGGAGACAGGGCCTACGAGCAGTACTTC; CDR3aa: CASSVAGDRAYEQYF
j_gene: TRBJ1-5; abundance: NA; v_gene: TRBV30; d_gene: NA; CDR3nt: TGTGCCTGGAGTACAGAGTATAATCAGCCCCAGCATTTT; CDR3aa: CAWSTEYNQPQHF
j_gene: TRBJ2-1; abundance: NA; v_gene: TRBV2; d_gene: TRBD1; CDR3nt: TGTGCCAGCAGGTTGACAGGGAGCTCCTACAATGAGCAGTTCTTC; CDR3aa: CASRLTGSSYNEQFF
j_gene: TRBJ2-7; abundance: NA; v_gene: TRBV5-1; d_gene: NA; CDR3nt: TGCGCCAGCAGCTTGGGTCGAGCCTACGAGCAGTACTTC; CDR3aa: CASSLGRAYEQYF
j_gene: TRBJ1-1; abundance: NA; v_gene: TRBV7-9; d_gene: NA; CDR3nt: TGTGCCAGCAGCTTCGTTTTTGGGACAACTGAAGCTTTCTTT; CDR3aa: CASSFVFGTTEAFF
j_gene: TRBJ2-7; abundance: NA; v_gene: TRBV19; d_gene: TRBD1; CDR3nt: TGTGCCAGTAGTACTCGACAGGGAAAGGACTACGAGCAGTACTTC; CDR3aa: CASSTRQGKDYEQYF
j_gene: TRBJ1-1; abundance: NA; v_gene: TRBV6-6; d_gene: NA; CDR3nt: TGTGCCAGCAGTTCAGGACAGAACACTGAAGCTTTCTTT; CDR3aa: CASSSGQNTEAFF
j_gene: TRBJ2-7; abundance: NA; v_gene: TRBV7-3; d_gene: TRBD1; CDR3nt: TGTGCCAGCAGTCAATTCACAGGGGACGAGCAGTACTTC; CDR3aa: CASSQFTGDEQYF
j_gene: TRBJ2-5; abundance: NA; v_gene: TRBV7-3; d_gene: NA; CDR3nt: TGTGCCAGCAGCCCAAGGGGTTCTTTTCGGACCCAGTACTTC; CDR3aa: CASSPRGSFRTQYF
j_gene: TRBJ2-2; abundance: NA; v_gene: TRBV6-6; d_gene: TRBD2; CDR3nt: TGTGCCAGCAGTTGGGGACTAGCGGGTTCAGAGGGGGAGCTGTTTTTT; CDR3aa: CASSWGLAGSEGELFF
j_gene: TRBJ1-4; abundance: NA; v_gene: TRBV27; d_gene: NA; CDR3nt: TGTGCCAGCAGTTTCCTTGGGCAACGTGAAAAACTGTTTTTT; CDR3aa: CASSFLGQREKLFF
j_gene: TRBJ2-7; abundance: few; v_gene: TRBV5-6; d_gene: TRBD1; CDR3nt: TGTGCCAGCAGCTTCCTCGACAGGGGAGGCTACGAGCAGTACTTC; CDR3aa: CASSFLDRGGYEQYF
j_gene: TRBJ2-5; abundance: NA; v_gene: TRBV5-1; d_gene: NA; CDR3nt: TGCGCCAGCAGCCCTCCCGGGGAGACCCAGTACTTC; CDR3aa: CASSPPGETQYF
j_gene: TRBJ2-5; abundance: NA; v_gene: TRBV2; d_gene: TRBD1; CDR3nt: TGTGCCAGCAGTGAGCCCGCAGGGGGAGAGACCCAGTACTTC; CDR3aa: CASSEPAGGETQYF
j_gene: TRBJ2-1; abundance: NA; v_gene: TRBV5-1; d_gene: TRBD2; CDR3nt: TGCGCCAGCAGCATGACTAGCGGGAACAATGAGCAGTTCTTC; CDR3aa: CASSMTSGNNEQFF
j_gene: TRBJ2-3; abundance: NA; v_gene: TRBV5-1; d_gene: NA; CDR3nt: TGCGCCAGCAGCTTGTCGTCGGTCGATACGCAGTATTTT; CDR3aa: CASSLSSVDTQYF
j_gene: TRBJ1-6; abundance: NA; v_gene: TRBV2; d_gene: NA; CDR3nt: TGTGCCAGTAAACCTGGGGGCGGAAATTCACCCCTCCACTTT; CDR3aa: CASKPGGGNSPLHF
j_gene: TRBJ2-2; abundance: NA; v_gene: TRBV4-1; d_gene: TRBD2; CDR3nt: TGCGCCAGCAAAGGCGGGGGGGCTTTCACCGGGGAGCTGTTTTTT; CDR3aa: CASKGGGAFTGELFF
j_gene: TRBJ1-2; abundance: NA; v_gene: TRBV28; d_gene: TRBD1; CDR3nt: TGTGCCAGCAGATACCTCGGGACAGGGGACCTTGGCTACACCTTC; CDR3aa: CASRYLGTGDLGYTF
j_gene: TRBJ1-1; abundance: many; v_gene: TRBV28; d_gene: NA; CDR3nt: TGTGCCAGCAGTCCCCCGGGCGGGGGGACTGAAGCTTTCTTT; CDR3aa: CASSPPGGGTEAFF
j_gene: TRBJ1-6; abundance: NA; v_gene: TRBV28; d_gene: TRBD1; CDR3nt: TGTGCCAGCAGGCCCACAGGGGATTATAATTCACCCCTCCACTTT; CDR3aa: CASRPTGDYNSPLHF
j_gene: TRBJ2-7; abundance: NA; v_gene: TRBV7-2; d_gene: NA; CDR3nt: TGTGCCAGCAGCTCAACACACTCTAGAGAGCAGTACTTC; CDR3aa: CASSSTHSREQYF
j_gene: TRBJ2-2; abundance: NA; v_gene: TRBV18; d_gene: NA; CDR3nt: TGTGCCAGCTCTCCGACTAGCACCGGGGAGCTGTTTTTT; CDR3aa: CASSPTSTGELFF